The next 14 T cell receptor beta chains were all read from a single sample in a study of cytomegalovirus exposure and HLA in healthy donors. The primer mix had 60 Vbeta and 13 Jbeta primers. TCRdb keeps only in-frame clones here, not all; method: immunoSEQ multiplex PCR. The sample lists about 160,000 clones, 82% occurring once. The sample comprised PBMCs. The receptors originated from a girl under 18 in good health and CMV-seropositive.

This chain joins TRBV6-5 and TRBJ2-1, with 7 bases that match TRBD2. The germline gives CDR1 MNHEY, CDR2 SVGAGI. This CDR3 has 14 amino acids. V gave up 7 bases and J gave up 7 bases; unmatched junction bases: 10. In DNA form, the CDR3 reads TGTGCCAGCAAGGTCCGCGGGAGAATAAATGAGCAGTTCTTC. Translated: CASKVRGRINEQFF.

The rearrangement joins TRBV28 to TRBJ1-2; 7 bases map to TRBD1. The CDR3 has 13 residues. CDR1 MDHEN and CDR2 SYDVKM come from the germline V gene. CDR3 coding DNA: TGTGCTCACGGACAGGATTCCTCTTACGGCTACACCTTC. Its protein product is CAHGQDSSYGYTF.

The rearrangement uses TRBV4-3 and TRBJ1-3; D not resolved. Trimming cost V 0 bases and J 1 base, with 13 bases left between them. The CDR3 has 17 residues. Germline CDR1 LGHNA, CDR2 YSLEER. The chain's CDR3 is CASSQDGAGSSGNTIYF. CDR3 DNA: TGCGCCAGCAGCCAAGATGGAGCGGGGAGTTCTGGAAACACCATATATTTT.

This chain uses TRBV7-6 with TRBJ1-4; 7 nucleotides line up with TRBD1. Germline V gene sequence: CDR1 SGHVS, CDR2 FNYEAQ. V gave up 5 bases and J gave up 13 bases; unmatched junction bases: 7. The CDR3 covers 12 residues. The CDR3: CASSPEGQSLFF. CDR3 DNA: TGTGCCAGCAGCCCGGAGGGACAGTCACTGTTTTTT.

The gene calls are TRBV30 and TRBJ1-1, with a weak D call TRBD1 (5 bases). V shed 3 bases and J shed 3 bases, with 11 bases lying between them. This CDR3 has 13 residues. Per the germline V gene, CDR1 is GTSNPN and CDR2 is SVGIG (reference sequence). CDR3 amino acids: CAWRTQGDTEAFF. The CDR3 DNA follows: TGTGCCTGGAGGACCCAGGGCGACACTGAAGCTTTCTTT.

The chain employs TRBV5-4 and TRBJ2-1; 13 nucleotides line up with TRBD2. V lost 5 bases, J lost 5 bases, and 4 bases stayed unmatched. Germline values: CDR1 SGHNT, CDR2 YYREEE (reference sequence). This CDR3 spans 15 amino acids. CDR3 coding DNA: TGTGCCAGCAGTCCAGGACTAGCGGGGGACAATGAGCAGTTCTTC. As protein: CASSPGLAGDNEQFF.

Written as DNA, the CDR3 is TGCAGCGTATTTGCGAGACAAGCAGCCTACGAGCAGTACTTC. Translated, it gives CSVFARQAAYEQYF. This chain joins TRBV29-1 and TRBJ2-7; no reliable D call. The CDR3 runs to 14 residues. Germline V CDR1 and CDR2: SQVTM, ANQGSEA. Trimming left V 6 bases short and J 2 bases short, with 17 bases between.

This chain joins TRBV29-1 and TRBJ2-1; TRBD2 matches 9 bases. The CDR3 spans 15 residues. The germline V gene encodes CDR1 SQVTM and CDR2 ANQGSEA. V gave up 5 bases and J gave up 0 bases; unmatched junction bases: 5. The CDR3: CSVRSGSSSYNEQFF. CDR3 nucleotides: TGCAGCGTTCGTAGCGGGAGCAGCTCCTACAATGAGCAGTTCTTC.

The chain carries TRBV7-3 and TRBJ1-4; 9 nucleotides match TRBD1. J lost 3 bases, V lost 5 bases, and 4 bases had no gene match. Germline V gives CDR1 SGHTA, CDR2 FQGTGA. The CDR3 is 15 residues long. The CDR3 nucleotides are TGTGCCAGCAGCCCAACAGGGGGCCCTAATGAAAAACTGTTTTTT. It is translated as CASSPTGGPNEKLFF.

The CDR3 DNA sequence: TGTGCCAGCAGTCCGGCCAGGTGGACAGATACGCAGTATTTT. This codes for CASSPARWTDTQYF. V is TRBV2 and J is TRBJ2-3; D not certain. The germline V gene encodes CDR1 SNHLY and CDR2 FYNNEI. V lost 5 bases and J 3 bases, leaving 12 bases between the germline ends. The CDR3 totals 14 residues.

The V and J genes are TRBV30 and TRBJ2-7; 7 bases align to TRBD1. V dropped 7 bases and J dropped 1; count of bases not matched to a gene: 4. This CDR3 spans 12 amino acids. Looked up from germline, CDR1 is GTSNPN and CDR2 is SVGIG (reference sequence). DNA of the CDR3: TGTGCCTCCTACAGGGGTTCCTACGAGCAGTACTTC. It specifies CASYRGSYEQYF. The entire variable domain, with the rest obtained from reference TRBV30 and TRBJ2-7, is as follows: SQTIHQWPATLVQPVGSPLSLECTVEGTSNPNLYWYRQAAGRGLQLLFYSVGIGQISSEVPQNLSASRPQDRQFILSSKKLLLSDSGFYLCASYRGSYEQYFGPGTRLTVT.

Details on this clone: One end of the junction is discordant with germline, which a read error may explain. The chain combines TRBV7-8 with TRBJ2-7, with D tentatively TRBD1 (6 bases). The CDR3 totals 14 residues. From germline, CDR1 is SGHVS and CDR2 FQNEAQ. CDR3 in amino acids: CASSLAATGYEQYF. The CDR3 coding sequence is TGTGCCAGCAGCCTAGCAGCGACAGGATACGAGCAGTACTTC.

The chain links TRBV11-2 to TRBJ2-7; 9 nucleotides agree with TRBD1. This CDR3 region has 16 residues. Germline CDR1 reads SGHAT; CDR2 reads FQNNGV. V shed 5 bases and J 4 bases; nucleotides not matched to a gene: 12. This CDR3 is CASSARQGGSRYEQYF. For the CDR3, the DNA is TGTGCCAGCAGCGCGCGACAGGGGGGGAGCCGATACGAGCAGTACTTC.

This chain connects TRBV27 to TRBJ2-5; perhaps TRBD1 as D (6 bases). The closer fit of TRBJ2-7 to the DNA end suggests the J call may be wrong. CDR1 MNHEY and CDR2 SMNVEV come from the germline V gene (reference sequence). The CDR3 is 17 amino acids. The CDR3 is CASSPSAGALGIYEQYF. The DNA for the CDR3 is TGTGCCAGCAGTCCCTCGGCAGGGGCGCTAGGGATCTACGAGCAGTACTTC.